The 14 T cell receptor beta chains below all came from one sample that was sequenced in a study of cytomegalovirus exposure and HLA in healthy donors. Amplification used 60 Vbeta primers and 13 Jbeta primers. Produced via immunoSEQ multiplex PCR; TCRdb's table is partial and in-frame only. The table shows just under 250,000 clones, with 82% occurring only once. Specimen: PBMCs. These receptors came from a woman in her thirties or forties in good health and CMV-seropositive.

As to this clone: An end of the junction differs from the germline gene, which may be a read error. The chain employs TRBV5-1 and TRBJ1-2; no clear D gene. The CDR3 is 15 amino acids. Germline CDR1 SGHRS, CDR2 YFSETQ. Here the CDR3 reads CASSIRGRPHYGYTF. CDR3 coding DNA: TGTGCCAGCAGCATCCGGGGAAGGCCTCACTATGGCTACACCTTC.

The DNA of the CDR3 is TGTGCCAGCAGCCCGGAGGCTGGAAATGAGCAGTTCTTC. It encodes CASSPEAGNEQFF. This chain connects TRBV7-6 to TRBJ2-1; weak D call: TRBD2 (5 bases). The germline V gene has CDR1 SGHVS and CDR2 FNYEAQ. Trimming cost V 5 bases and J 7 bases, with 12 bases left between them. The CDR3 is 13 residues long.

The J gene is TRBJ2-3, the V gene TRBV2, with 7 bases fitting TRBD1. Germline V gene data show CDR1 as SNHLY and CDR2 as FYNNEI. CDR3 length: 15 residues. Trimming at V came to 2 bases and at J to 2 bases, leaving 4 bases not matched to a gene. DNA for the CDR3: TGTGCCAGCAGTGAAAACGGACAGGCCACAGATACGCAGTATTTT. Translated, it gives CASSENGQATDTQYF.

The chain is built from TRBV5-4 and TRBJ2-3; 7 bases are shared with TRBD2. CDR1 SGHNT and CDR2 YYREEE come from the germline V gene (reference sequence). The CDR3 sequence is 16 residues long. The V and J ends lost 4 bases and 2 bases, in that order; junction bases with no gene match: 10. The CDR3 sequence: CASSVRLAPHTDTQYF. Here the CDR3 DNA reads TGTGCCAGCAGCGTGCGACTAGCACCCCACACAGATACGCAGTATTTT.

V gene TRBV30 combines with J gene TRBJ2-7, with 9 positions matching TRBD1. The CDR3 covers 14 residues. J was trimmed by 6 bases and V by 2 bases; bases with no gene match: 8. In germline, CDR1 is GTSNPN, CDR2 SVGIG (reference sequence). The CDR3 DNA sequence: TGTGCCTGGAGTCCTTGGGACAGGGATTCCGAGCAGTACTTC. Translation: CAWSPWDRDSEQYF.

The chain carries TRBV9 and TRBJ2-5; tentative D call: TRBD1 (6 bases). Trimming pared 0 bases from V and 6 bases from J, leaving 12 bases between. The CDR3 is made up of 14 amino acids. CDR1 and CDR2 (germline): SGDLS, YYNGEE. CDR3 protein: CASSVGLQGKTQYF. The CDR3 bases are TGTGCCAGCAGCGTAGGTCTTCAGGGGAAGACCCAGTACTTC.

This chain links TRBV30 with TRBJ2-7, with TRBD1 matching over 9 bases. The CDR3 consists of 14 residues. J lost 6 bases, V lost 0 bases, and 6 bases had no gene match. The germline CDR1 and CDR2 sequences are GTSNPN and SVGIG (reference sequence). The CDR3 here is CAWSVGQGALEQYF. The CDR3 DNA reads as TGTGCCTGGAGTGTGGGACAGGGTGCCCTCGAGCAGTACTTC.

The chain recombines TRBV7-2 with TRBJ2-2, with unresolved D. CDR1 and CDR2 (germline): SGHTA, FQGNSA. The V gene lost 1 base and the J gene lost 0 bases, with 15 bases spanning the gap. The CDR3 extends over 18 amino acids. The CDR3 loop is CASSLGPPASANTGELFF. The CDR3 DNA is TGTGCCAGCAGCTTAGGCCCGCCCGCCAGCGCGAACACCGGGGAGCTGTTTTTT.

In its sample, this clone was seen once. The V call is TRBV7-9, the J call TRBJ1-4; TRBD1 matches 9 bases. Trimming removed 5 bases from V and 7 bases from J; junction bases left unmatched: 11. CDR1 and CDR2 (germline): SEHNR, FQNEAQ (reference sequence). The CDR3 has 16 amino acids. CDR3 sequence (DNA): TGTGCCAGCAGCGAAGCGCTGGACAGGGGAAGTGAAAAACTGTTTTTT. Protein product: CASSEALDRGSEKLFF.

The V call is TRBV29-1, the J call TRBJ2-1; 7 bases align to TRBD1. V lost 7 bases and J lost 2; bases outside the gene matches: 8. Germline values: CDR1 SQVTM, CDR2 ANQGSEA. CDR3 size: 14 residues. The DNA for the CDR3 is TGCAGCGGAAGGACAGGCCGAACCTACAATGAGCAGTTCTTC. Encoded protein: CSGRTGRTYNEQFF.

V and J are TRBV11-3 and TRBJ2-1; perhaps TRBD1 as D (6 bases). CDR1 SGHNT and CDR2 YENEEA come from the germline V gene. The CDR3 sequence is 12 residues long. Trimming took off 5 bases at V and 9 bases at J, with 11 bases between the two ends. CDR3 nucleotide sequence: TGTGCCAGCAGCACTCTAGGGGGTGAGCAGTTCTTC. Protein product: CASSTLGGEQFF.

V usage is TRBV6-5 and J usage is TRBJ2-7, with 9 bases that match TRBD1. Germline V lookup: CDR1 MNHEY, CDR2 SVGAGI. V gave up 6 bases and J gave up 4 bases; unmatched junction bases: 4. This CDR3 contains 13 residues. The CDR3 coding sequence is TGTGCCAGCAGCAAAGACAGGGGGTACGAGCAGTACTTC. Translation gives CASSKDRGYEQYF.

Only one count was recorded for this clone. The V and J genes are TRBV14 and TRBJ1-3; D remains unclear. Germline V lookup: CDR1 SGHDN, CDR2 FVKESK. V was trimmed by 5 bases and J by 0 bases, leaving 14 bases between them. This CDR3 has 16 amino acids. CDR3 DNA: TGTGCCAGCAGCACGCAGGCTGCCCTCTCTGGAAACACCATATATTTT. Amino acids: CASSTQAALSGNTIYF.

The table lists this clone with a few counts. The chain carries TRBV2 and TRBJ1-1, with 7 bases lining up with TRBD1. The V gene's germline CDR1 is SNHLY and CDR2 FYNNEI. Trimming took 7 bases from V and 0 from J; bases not matched to a gene: 14. CDR3 length: 17 residues. The CDR3 reads CASILQGYLILNTEAFF. The CDR3 nucleotides are TGTGCCAGCATTCTACAGGGGTACCTTATCCTGAACACTGAAGCTTTCTTT. Using reference TRBV2 and TRBJ1-1 for the parts outside the CDR3, the full variable domain is EPEVTQTPSHQVTQMGQEVILRCVPISNHLYFYWYRQILGQKVEFLVSFYNNEISEKSEIFDDQFSVERPDGSNFTLKIRSTKLEDSAMYFCASILQGYLILNTEAFFGQGTRLTVV.